The T cell receptor (beta chain) described here comes from a study of Graves' ophthalmopathy and Graves' hyperthyroidism. Study background: Before any treatment, peripheral blood was taken at the initial diagnosis. Study-level points and caveats: Blood also harbored most expanded thyroid clonotypes above 0.001 frequency. It was with approximately 70% sensitivity and about 72% specificity that the model predicted ophthalmopathy progression.

This clonotype was counted many times. Its antigen is undetermined. Clinical symptoms, serum thyroxine, TRAb, thyroid ultrasound and orbital computed tomography were relied on for diagnosis. Amplification of TCR beta CDR3 regions used RNA transcripts. The workflow started with a first-round RT-PCR run with HTBI primers and then moved on to a second-round multiplex PCR. TCRdb ran MiXCR on the multiplex PCR reads and lists one entry per CDR3 protein. This table has about 160,000 distinct CDR3 sequences, 30% to 45% appearing once. Germline assignment: CDR1 MGHRA and CDR2 YSYEKL. Between the trimmed V and J ends, which lost 3 bases and 4 bases, there was a span of 16 bases. The CDR3 length is 16 residues.

The sequence came from a man aged 25-45 years with Graves' ophthalmopathy. The rearrangement joins TRBV4-1 to TRBJ1-3; D is perhaps TRBD1 (5 bases). Sequencing was done on a sample of peripheral blood. CDR3 sequence (DNA): TGCGCCAGCAGCCAGGGTACTGGGACGGCAGGAAACACCATATATTTT. It encodes CASSQGTGTAGNTIYF.